These 32 T cell receptor beta chains were sequenced from one sample in a study of tumor and adjacent non-tumor tissue in lung cancer. The library came from three nested PCR rounds adapted from ARM-PCR protocols. A single record per CDR3 protein comes from TCRdb applying MiXCR to the multiplex PCR reads. The table records over 100,000 distinct CDR3 sequences, around 75% of them present only once. No cell sorting was done before RNA was extracted from the tissue. Sequenced sample: lung tumor tissue. The receptors stem from a woman aged 55-70 years with non-small cell lung cancer.

This clonotype was recorded only once. The germline gene is not matched at one end of the junction; a read error may be the cause. The chain joins TRBV4-3 to TRBJ2-4; D might be TRBD1 (5 bases). This CDR3 region has 15 residues. The germline V gene has CDR1 LGHNA and CDR2 YSLEER. This CDR3 reads CTSSQVWVGENIQYF. The CDR3 nucleotides read TGCACCAGCAGCCAAGTGTGGGTAGGGGAAAACATTCAATACTTC.

The rearrangement uses TRBV29-1 and TRBJ2-5, with 12 bases matching TRBD2. The germline CDR1 and CDR2 sequences are SQVTM and ANQGSEA. The CDR3 spans 13 residues. The CDR3 coding sequence is TGCAGGGGTCTGGGACTAGCGGGAGAGACCCAGTACTTC. It is translated as CRGLGLAGETQYF.

A remark on this clonotype: The junction and the germline gene differ at one end; a read error may be behind it. The CDR3 reads CANSYFIGLDSQPQHF. The CDR3 nucleotides read TGTGCCAACAGTTACTTTATTGGTTTAGACAGTCAGCCCCAGCATTTT. The chain combines TRBV6-6 with TRBJ1-5; the D gene is possibly TRBD1 (5 bases). The germline CDR1 and CDR2 sequences are MNHNY and SVGAGI (reference sequence). This CDR3 spans 16 amino acids.

The chain has TRBV12-3 or TRBV12-4 and TRBJ1-2; no clear D. Between the trimmed V and J ends, which lost 4 bases and 3 bases, there was a span of 15 bases. This CDR3 is 15 amino acids long. CDR3 region: CASSSWIIGDYGYTF. CDR3 DNA: TGTGCCAGCAGTTCCTGGATAATTGGGGACTATGGCTACACCTTC.

As to this clonotype: A read error may be the cause here, since a much bigger clone is one base away. This rearrangement joins TRBV4-1 to TRBJ2-3, with D maybe TRBD1 (6 bases). This CDR3 contains 17 residues. In germline, CDR1 is MGHRA, CDR2 YSYEKL. The germline V and J ends were trimmed by 2 bases and 8 bases, with 23 bases remaining between them. The CDR3 here is CASSQNMDGGFAGTQYF. CDR3 coding DNA: TGCGCCAGCAGCCAAAATATGGATGGGGGCTTCGCAGGTACGCAGTATTTT.

This clonotype showed up just once. V and J are TRBV11-2 and TRBJ1-5, with D maybe TRBD1 (6 bases). Germline V gives CDR1 SGHAT, CDR2 FQNNGV. The V gene lost 6 bases and the J gene lost 13 bases, with 22 bases spanning the gap. This CDR3 is built from 14 residues. CDR3 nucleotides: TGTGCCAGCAGTTTAATACCAGTTGGACAGCTTCAGCATTTT. Protein product: CASSLIPVGQLQHF.

About this clonotype itself: One end of the junction does not line up with germline, which may come from a read error. V is TRBV20-1 and J is TRBJ1-6, with D hard to call. The CDR3 runs to 17 residues. Per the germline V gene, CDR1 is DFQATT and CDR2 is SNEGSKA (reference sequence). The chain's CDR3 is CNARDSTLAVYNSPLHF. The CDR3 DNA is TGCAATGCTAGAGATAGTACCCTTGCTGTATACAATTCACCTCTCCACTTT.

As for this clonotype: A much larger clone lies a single base off, so this may be a read error. The chain employs TRBV6-2 or TRBV6-3 and TRBJ2-2; TRBD2 matches at 7 bases. The CDR3 has 14 amino acids. Germline CDR1 MNHEY, CDR2 SVGEGT. CDR3 DNA: TGTGCCAGCAGTTTACTAGCGAAAACCGGGGAGCTGTTTTTT. This codes for CASSLLAKTGELFF.

On this clonotype: Its ends do not fully match the called genes, so a read error is possible. The chain links TRBV12-3 or TRBV12-4 to TRBJ2-3; possibly TRBD2 for D (5 bases). The CDR3 spans 12 residues. The CDR3 loop reads CAISLRGDTQYF. CDR3 nucleotides: TGTGCCATCAGTCTACGAGGGGATACGCAGTATTTT.

As for this clonotype: A read error is possible here, since a much larger clone lies one base away. This chain joins TRBV6-2 or TRBV6-3 and TRBJ1-5, with 7 bases aligning to TRBD1. V gave up 6 bases and J gave up 1 base; unmatched junction bases: 6. This CDR3 is built from 15 residues. The germline V gene encodes CDR1 MNHEY and CDR2 SVGEGT. Written as DNA, the CDR3 is TGTGCCAGCAGAACACAGGGGTTCAGCAATCAGCCCCAGCATTTT. Amino acid sequence: CASRTQGFSNQPQHF.

Worth noting for this clonotype: Because the CDR3 is missing its conserved closing phenylalanine or tryptophan, this is likely a read error. The gene calls are TRBV11-2 and TRBJ2-2; D is unclear. CDR1 and CDR2 from the germline V gene are SGHAT and FQNNGV. The length of the CDR3 is 16 residues. CDR3 sequence: CTSSLVLTAHTGELFL. The CDR3 DNA reads TGTACCAGCAGCTTAGTATTGACGGCGCACACCGGGGAGCTGTTTCTT.

Comment on this clonotype: At one end the junction does not follow the germline gene, possibly because of a read error. This chain connects TRBV4-3 to TRBJ2-3; TRBD2 matches 13 bases. CDR1 and CDR2 from the germline V gene are LGHNA and YSLEER. The CDR3 length is 15 residues. The CDR3 DNA sequence: TGCGCCAGCAACCAAGGGACTAGCGGGGCAAATACGCAGAATTTT. It encodes CASNQGTSGANTQNF.

With regard to this clonotype: One junction end does not reproduce the germline sequence, and a read error may be involved. The chain links TRBV5-1 to TRBJ2-1; possibly TRBD2 for D (7 bases). The germline V gene has CDR1 SGHRS and CDR2 YFSETQ. The CDR3 runs 14 residues. The CDR3 spells CASRLGAGANEQFF. The CDR3 bases are TGCGCCAGCAGGTTGGGGGCGGGGGCGAATGAGCAATTCTTC. Full variable domain (rest looked up from reference TRBV5-1 and TRBJ2-1): KAGVTQTPRYLIKTRGQQVTLSCSPISGHRSVSWYQQTPGQGLQFLFEYFSETQRNKGNFPGRFSGRQFSNSRSEMNVSTLELGDSALYLCASRLGAGANEQFFGPGTRLTVL.

This clonotype was detected only once. At one end the junction does not follow the germline gene, possibly because of a read error. The chain is built from TRBV11-3 and TRBJ2-5; D call uncertain. Germline CDR1 SGHNT, CDR2 YENEEA. CDR3 size: 11 residues. The CDR3 here is CTSSPGETKYF. CDR3 in DNA: TGTACCAGCAGCCCTGGAGAGACCAAGTACTTC.

Turning to this clonotype: A single base separates this from a much larger clone, so it may be a read error. The chain links TRBV29-1 to TRBJ2-5; no clear D gene. V lost 6 bases and J 4 bases, leaving 12 bases between the germline ends. This CDR3 has 12 residues. Germline V CDR1 and CDR2: SQVTM, ANQGSEA. CDR3 region: CSVGLNRETQYF. The CDR3 DNA sequence: TGCAGCGTCGGGCTAAATCGAGAGACCCAGTACTTC.

As regards this clonotype: Since a much larger clone is just one base distant, this may be a read error. The V gene is TRBV13, the J gene TRBJ2-2; 11 bases align to TRBD1. V was clipped by 5 bases and J by 12 bases; unmatched bases: 8. The CDR3 extends over 14 amino acids. The germline gives CDR1 PRHDT, CDR2 FYEKMQ (reference sequence). The DNA of the CDR3 is TGTGCCAGCAGCGCCCGGACAGGGGGCCGGAAGCTGTTTTTT. It specifies CASSARTGGRKLFF.

Points on this clonotype: A junction end diverges from the germline sequence, so it may reflect a read error. The gene calls are TRBV20-1 and TRBJ1-5; D is uncertain. Looked up from germline, CDR1 is DFQATT and CDR2 is SNEGSKA (reference sequence). There are 13 residues in the CDR3. CDR3 region: CSAQPDDAQAQHF. CDR3 DNA: TGTAGTGCTCAGCCCGATGACGCTCAGGCCCAGCATTTT.

A note on this clonotype: The junction and the germline gene differ at one end; a read error may be behind it. This chain connects TRBV6-1 to TRBJ1-2; 8 bases align to TRBD1. This CDR3 has 13 residues. In germline, CDR1 is MNHNS, CDR2 SASEGT. DNA of the CDR3: TGTGCTAGCAGTGGGACAGGACCATATGGCTACACCTTC. Residues: CASSGTGPYGYTF.

A word on this clonotype: At one end the junction does not follow the germline gene, possibly because of a read error. The chain employs TRBV12-3 or TRBV12-4 and TRBJ2-3, with D perhaps matching TRBD1 or TRBD2 (5 bases each). This CDR3 contains 16 residues. CDR3 sequence: CTSSSTGIGAIDTQYF. The CDR3 coding sequence is TGTACCAGCAGTTCAACCGGGATAGGGGCGATAGATACGCAGTATTTT.

A remark on this clonotype: Just one base apart from a much larger clone, this may be a read error. Without the conserved terminal phenylalanine or tryptophan, this CDR3 likely stems from a read error. This chain links TRBV10-3 with TRBJ2-7; 8 bases map to TRBD2. The germline gives CDR1 ENHRY, CDR2 SYGVKD. The CDR3 contains 14 residues. V lost 10 bases and J lost 0; bases outside the gene matches: 8. The CDR3 coding sequence is TGTGCCACAGCTAGCGGGCGCAGCTCCTACGAGCAGTACTTA. The encoded protein is CATASGRSSYEQYL.

In the case of this clonotype: At one boundary the junction diverges from the germline segment, which might be a read error. V usage is TRBV28 and J usage is TRBJ1-2; 7 nucleotides align to TRBD1. The CDR3 covers 14 residues. Looked up from germline, CDR1 is MDHEN and CDR2 is SYDVKM. As DNA, the CDR3 is TGTGCCAGCAGTCCGACAGGGATCAGCTATGGCTACATCTTC. Translation: CASSPTGISYGYIF.

The chain has TRBV5-6 and TRBJ1-2; D unclear. V gave up 1 base and J gave up 5 bases, with 12 bases separating them. Per the germline V gene, CDR1 is SGHDT and CDR2 is YYEEEE. The CDR3 loop spans 14 amino acids. The CDR3 region is CASSLLDWAYGYTF. CDR3 bases: TGTGCCAGCAGCTTGTTAGATTGGGCGTATGGCTACACCTTC.

Points on this clonotype: Since a much larger clone is just one base distant, this may be a read error. The rearrangement joins TRBV6-2 or TRBV6-3 to TRBJ2-7; D uncertain. CDR1 is MNHEY, CDR2 SVGEGT, per germline. The length of the CDR3 is 15 residues. The CDR3 is CASSYSGNQGYERYF. The CDR3 nucleotides are TGTGCCAGCAGTTACTCGGGGAACCAAGGCTACGAGCGGTACTTC.

Turning to this clonotype: The CDR3 carries no conserved terminal phenylalanine or tryptophan, so it likely arises from a read error. The rearrangement uses TRBV11-2 and TRBJ1-6; D is unresolved. This CDR3 comprises 14 residues. Germline values: CDR1 SGHAT, CDR2 FQNNGV. CDR3 nucleotide sequence: TGTGCCTGCAGCTTAGAAGCAAGTAATTCACACCTCCACATT. It specifies CACSLEASNSHLHI.

About this clonotype: One junction end does not reproduce the germline sequence, and a read error may be involved. The chain has TRBV20-1 and TRBJ2-1; TRBD2 matches at 11 bases. This CDR3 is 15 amino acids long. CDR1 DFQATT and CDR2 SNEGSKA come from the germline V gene (reference sequence). The CDR3 DNA reads as TGCAGTACTAGAAGTAGCGGGAGGGGTCGGGGTGAACAGTTATTC. It encodes CSTRSSGRGRGEQLF.

Regarding this clonotype: This CDR3 is missing its conserved last phenylalanine or tryptophan, likely due to a read error. The CDR3, as DNA: TGTGCCAGCGGCCCCCCCGGGGAGCTGTTTATT. As protein: CASGPPGELFI. This chain connects TRBV2 to TRBJ2-2; no firm D call. V lost 8 bases and J 6 bases, leaving 7 bases between the germline ends. Germline V gene sequence: CDR1 SNHLY, CDR2 FYNNEI. This CDR3 comprises 11 residues.

A remark on this clonotype: The junction and the germline gene differ at one end; a read error may be behind it. This rearrangement joins TRBV29-1 to TRBJ1-4, with 10 bases fitting TRBD1. Germline values: CDR1 SQVTM, CDR2 ANQGSEA. CDR3 length: 13 residues. The CDR3 here is CSMGDRGYEKPFF. The CDR3 DNA reads TGCAGCATGGGGGACAGGGGATATGAAAAACCGTTTTTT. Looking up the rest from reference TRBV29-1 and TRBJ1-4 gives the full variable domain: SAVISQKPSRDICQRGTSLTIQCQVDSQVTMMFWYRQQPGQSLTLIATANQGSEATYESGFVIDKFPISRPNLTFSTLTVSNMSPEDSSIYLCSMGDRGYEKPFFGSGTQLSVL.

On this clonotype itself: At one of its ends the junction is not consistent with the germline gene, which may arise from a read error. The chain uses TRBV7-8 and TRBJ2-1; 7 positions match TRBD2. Per germline, CDR1 SGHVS and CDR2 FQNEAQ. This CDR3 has 12 amino acids. CDR3 bases: TGTGACAGCAGCCTGCAAGCGGGATGGTGGTTCTTC. Translated: CDSSLQAGWWFF.

This chain links TRBV20-1 with TRBJ2-5; D unclear. The CDR3 length is 14 residues. Germline V gives CDR1 DFQATT, CDR2 SNEGSKA (reference sequence). V was shortened by 0 bases and J by 4 bases, with 12 bases between the two germline ends. The CDR3 is CSARDHGSLETQYF. The CDR3 DNA sequence: TGCAGTGCTAGAGATCATGGGTCCCTAGAGACCCAGTACTTC.

As regards this clonotype: One end of the junction varies from germline; a read error may be responsible. V and J are TRBV4-3 and TRBJ2-6; possible D gene TRBD2, 5 bases. Germline-derived CDR1 and CDR2 are LGHNA and YSLEER. CDR3 length equals 18 residues. CDR3 DNA sequence: TGCGCCAACAGCCTTCGAGGGCCACAGTTGGGAGGGGCCAACGTCCTGACTTTC. The encoded protein is CANSLRGPQLGGANVLTF.

For this clonotype: A read error is possible here, since a much larger clone lies one base away. The chain joins TRBV20-1 to TRBJ1-6; 7 nucleotides align to TRBD1. The J segment lost 9 bases and the V segment lost 3 bases, leaving 14 bases of the junction unmatched. The CDR3 is 16 residues long. From germline, CDR1 is DFQATT and CDR2 SNEGSKA (reference sequence). The CDR3 reads CSAREYRGPYSSPLHF. The DNA for the CDR3 is TGCAGTGCTAGGGAATACAGGGGTCCCTATTCTTCACCCCTCCACTTT.

The chain is built from TRBV4-3 and TRBJ2-4; D is unresolved. V was shortened by 2 bases and J by 5 bases, with 13 bases between the two germline ends. Looked up from germline, CDR1 is LGHNA and CDR2 is YSLEER. The CDR3 sequence is 15 residues long. CDR3 protein: CASSQMWVRENIQYF. DNA for the CDR3: TGCGCCAGCAGCCAAATGTGGGTAAGGGAAAACATTCAGTACTTC.